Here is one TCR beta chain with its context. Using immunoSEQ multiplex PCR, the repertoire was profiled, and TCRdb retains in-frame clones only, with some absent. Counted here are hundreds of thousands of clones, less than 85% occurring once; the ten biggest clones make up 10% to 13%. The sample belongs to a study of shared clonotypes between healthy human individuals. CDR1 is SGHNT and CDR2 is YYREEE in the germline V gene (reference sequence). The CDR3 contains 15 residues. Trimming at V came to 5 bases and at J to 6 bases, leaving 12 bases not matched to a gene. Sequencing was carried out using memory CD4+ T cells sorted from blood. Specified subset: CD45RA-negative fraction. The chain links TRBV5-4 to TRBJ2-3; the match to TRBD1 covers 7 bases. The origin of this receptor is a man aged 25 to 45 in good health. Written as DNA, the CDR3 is TGTGCCAGCAGTTTTCCCGGACAGGCCGGGGATACGCAGTATTTT. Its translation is CASSFPGQAGDTQYF.